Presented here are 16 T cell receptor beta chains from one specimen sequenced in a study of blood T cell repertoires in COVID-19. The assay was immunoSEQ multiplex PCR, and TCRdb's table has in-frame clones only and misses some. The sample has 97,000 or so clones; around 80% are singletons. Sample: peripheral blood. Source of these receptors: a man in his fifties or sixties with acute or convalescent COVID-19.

The CDR3 loop is CASSLPIYGQGKYGYTF. The CDR3 DNA follows: TGCGCCAGCAGCTTGCCTATTTATGGGCAGGGAAAGTATGGCTACACCTTC. The genes are TRBV5-1 and TRBJ1-2, with a tentative D call TRBD1 (5 bases). Trimming took 1 base from V and 5 from J, leaving 21 bases between them. The length of the CDR3 is 17 residues. Germline CDR1 reads SGHRS; CDR2 reads YFSETQ.

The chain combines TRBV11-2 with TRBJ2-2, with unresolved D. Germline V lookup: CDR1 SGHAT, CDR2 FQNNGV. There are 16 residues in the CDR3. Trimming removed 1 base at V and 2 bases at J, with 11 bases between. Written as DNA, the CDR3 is TGTGCCAGCAGCTTAGGCCTGATGGGCAACACCGGGGAGCTGTTTTTT. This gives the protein CASSLGLMGNTGELFF.

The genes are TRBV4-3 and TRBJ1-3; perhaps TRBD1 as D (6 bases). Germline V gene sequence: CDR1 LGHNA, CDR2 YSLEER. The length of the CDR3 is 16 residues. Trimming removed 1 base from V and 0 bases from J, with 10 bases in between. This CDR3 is CASSQVGGPSGNTIYF. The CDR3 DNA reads TGCGCCAGCAGCCAAGTAGGGGGTCCCTCTGGAAACACCATATATTTT.

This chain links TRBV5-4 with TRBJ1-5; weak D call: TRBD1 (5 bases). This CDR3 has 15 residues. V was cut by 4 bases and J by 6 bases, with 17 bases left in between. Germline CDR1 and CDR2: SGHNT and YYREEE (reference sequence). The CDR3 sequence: CASSVDGGSTQPQHF. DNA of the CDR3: TGTGCCAGCAGCGTTGACGGGGGAAGTACTCAGCCCCAGCATTTT.

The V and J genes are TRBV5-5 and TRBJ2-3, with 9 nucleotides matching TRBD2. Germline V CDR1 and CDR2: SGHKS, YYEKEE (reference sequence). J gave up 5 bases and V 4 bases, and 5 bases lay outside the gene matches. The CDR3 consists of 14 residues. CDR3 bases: TGTGCCAGCAGCCAGCGGGGGGCCCTAGATACGCAGTATTTT. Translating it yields CASSQRGALDTQYF.

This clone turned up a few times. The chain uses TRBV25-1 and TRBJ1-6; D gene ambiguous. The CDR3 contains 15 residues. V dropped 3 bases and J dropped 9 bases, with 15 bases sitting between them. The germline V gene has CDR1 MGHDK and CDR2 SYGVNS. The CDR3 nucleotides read TGTGCCAGCAGTGAGACGGCGGGCGAGGGTTCACCCCTCCACTTT. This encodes CASSETAGEGSPLHF.

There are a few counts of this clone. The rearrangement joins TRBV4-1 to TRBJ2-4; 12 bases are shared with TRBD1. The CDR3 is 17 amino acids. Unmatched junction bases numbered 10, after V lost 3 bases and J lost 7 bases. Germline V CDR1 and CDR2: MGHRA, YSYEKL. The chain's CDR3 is CASSHFWGQGAKNIQYF. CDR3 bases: TGCGCCAGCAGCCACTTCTGGGGACAGGGGGCGAAGAACATTCAGTACTTC.

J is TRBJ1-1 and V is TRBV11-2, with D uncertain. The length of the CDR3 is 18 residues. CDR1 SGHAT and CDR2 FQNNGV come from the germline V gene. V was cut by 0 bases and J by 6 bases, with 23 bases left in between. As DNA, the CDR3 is TGTGCCAGCAGCTTAGATAGGTTCGGTAGGACTATAAAATCTGAAGCTTTCTTT. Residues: CASSLDRFGRTIKSEAFF. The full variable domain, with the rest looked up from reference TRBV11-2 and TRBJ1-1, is EAGVAQSPRYKIIEKRQSVAFWCNPISGHATLYWYQQILGQGPKLLIQFQNNGVVDDSQLPKDRFSAERLKGVDSTLKIQPAKLEDSAVYLCASSLDRFGRTIKSEAFFGQGTRLTVV.

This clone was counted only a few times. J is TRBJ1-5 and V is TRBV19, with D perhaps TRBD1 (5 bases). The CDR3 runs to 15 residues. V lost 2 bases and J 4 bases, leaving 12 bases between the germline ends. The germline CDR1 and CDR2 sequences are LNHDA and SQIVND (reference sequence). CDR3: CASSINPEGNQPQHF. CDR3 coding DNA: TGTGCCAGTAGTATAAATCCGGAGGGGAATCAGCCCCAGCATTTT.

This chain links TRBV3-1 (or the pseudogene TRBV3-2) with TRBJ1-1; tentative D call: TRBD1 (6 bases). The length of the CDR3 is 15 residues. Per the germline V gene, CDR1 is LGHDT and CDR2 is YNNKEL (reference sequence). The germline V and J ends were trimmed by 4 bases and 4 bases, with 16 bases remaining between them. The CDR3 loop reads CASSPHGGPATEAFF. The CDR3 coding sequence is TGTGCCAGCAGCCCGCACGGGGGGCCGGCCACTGAAGCTTTCTTT.

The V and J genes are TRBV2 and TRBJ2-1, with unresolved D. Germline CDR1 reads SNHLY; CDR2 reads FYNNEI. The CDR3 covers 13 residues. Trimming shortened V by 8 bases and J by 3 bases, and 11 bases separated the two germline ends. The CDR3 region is CASGREVYNEQFF. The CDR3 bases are TGTGCCAGCGGCAGAGAGGTCTACAATGAGCAGTTCTTC.

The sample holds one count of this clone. The CDR3 DNA reads as TGTGCCAGCATAGTCCGGGACACCAACCCTGAAGCTTTCTTT. Protein: CASIVRDTNPEAFF. This chain uses TRBV2 with TRBJ1-1, with D maybe TRBD1 (6 bases). V was cut by 7 bases and J by 6 bases, with 18 bases left in between. The germline V gene encodes CDR1 SNHLY and CDR2 FYNNEI. This CDR3 has 14 amino acids.

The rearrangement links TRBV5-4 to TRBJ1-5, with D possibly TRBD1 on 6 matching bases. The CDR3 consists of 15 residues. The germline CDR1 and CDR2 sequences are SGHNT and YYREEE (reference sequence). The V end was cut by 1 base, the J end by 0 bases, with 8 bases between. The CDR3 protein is CASSLMGASNQPQHF. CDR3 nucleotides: TGTGCCAGCAGCTTGATGGGGGCTAGCAATCAGCCCCAGCATTTT.

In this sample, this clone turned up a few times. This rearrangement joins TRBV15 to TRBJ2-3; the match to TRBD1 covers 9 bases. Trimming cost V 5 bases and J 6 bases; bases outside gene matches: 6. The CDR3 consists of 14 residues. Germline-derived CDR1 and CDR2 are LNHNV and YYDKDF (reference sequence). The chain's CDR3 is CATSFRTGDDTQYF. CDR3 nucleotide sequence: TGTGCCACCAGCTTCCGGACAGGGGACGATACGCAGTATTTT.

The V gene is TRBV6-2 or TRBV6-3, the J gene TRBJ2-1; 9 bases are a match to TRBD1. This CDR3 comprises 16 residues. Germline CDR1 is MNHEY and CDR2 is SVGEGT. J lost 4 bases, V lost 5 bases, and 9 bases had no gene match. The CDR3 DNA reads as TGTGCCAGCAGTCCGAGGACAGGGGCTTTATACAATGAGCAGTTCTTC. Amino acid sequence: CASSPRTGALYNEQFF.

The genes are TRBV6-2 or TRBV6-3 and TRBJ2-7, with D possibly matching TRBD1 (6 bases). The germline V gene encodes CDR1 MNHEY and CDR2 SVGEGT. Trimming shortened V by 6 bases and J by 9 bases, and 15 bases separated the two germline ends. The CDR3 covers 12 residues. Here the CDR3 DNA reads TGTGCCAGCAGCCGCGACAGGCAAAGGCAGTACGTC. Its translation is CASSRDRQRQYV.